This entry describes one T cell receptor (beta chain). The target antigen is unknown. The source of the sample is a study of CXCR3-negative and CXCR3-positive naive CD8 T cells. Notes on the study in general: Similar TRBV-TRBJ usage was seen in naive cells (both CXCR3-negative and CXCR3-positive), but memory cells differed.

CD45RO-CCR7+CD27+CD95- expression identified naive CD8+ T cells. There are 15 residues in the CDR3. Germline CDR1 is DFQATT and CDR2 is SNEGSKA (reference sequence). 5' RACE with UMI labels generated the TRB cDNA libraries. Reprocessing the 5' RACE reads, TCRdb reports a single entry for every CDR3 protein and omits DNA. Its table records 130,000 or so distinct CDR3 sequences. The chain is built from TRBV20-1 and TRBJ2-5; the TRBD1 assignment by TCRdb is unverifiable without DNA. Specimen: naive CXCR3- CD8+ T cells from blood. Subset meaning: CD45RO-CCR7+CD27+CD95- naive CD8+ T cells lacking CXCR3 (TNR3-). This TCR was recovered from a human donor in good health. Some clones in this sample may be carry-over from other donors' samples. The CDR3 region is CSASGEQGAFETQYF.